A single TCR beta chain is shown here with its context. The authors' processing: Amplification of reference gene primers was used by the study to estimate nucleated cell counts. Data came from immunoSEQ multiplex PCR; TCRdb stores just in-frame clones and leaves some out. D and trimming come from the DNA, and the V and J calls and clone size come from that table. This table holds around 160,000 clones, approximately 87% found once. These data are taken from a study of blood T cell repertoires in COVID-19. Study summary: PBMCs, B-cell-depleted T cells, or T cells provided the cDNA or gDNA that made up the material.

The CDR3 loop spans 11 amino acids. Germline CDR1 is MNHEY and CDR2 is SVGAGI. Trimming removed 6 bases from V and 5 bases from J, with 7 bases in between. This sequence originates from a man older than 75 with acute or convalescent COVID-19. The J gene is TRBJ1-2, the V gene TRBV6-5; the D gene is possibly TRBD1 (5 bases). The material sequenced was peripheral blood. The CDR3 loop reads CASRDNYGYTF. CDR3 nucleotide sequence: TGTGCCAGCAGGGACAATTATGGCTACACCTTC.